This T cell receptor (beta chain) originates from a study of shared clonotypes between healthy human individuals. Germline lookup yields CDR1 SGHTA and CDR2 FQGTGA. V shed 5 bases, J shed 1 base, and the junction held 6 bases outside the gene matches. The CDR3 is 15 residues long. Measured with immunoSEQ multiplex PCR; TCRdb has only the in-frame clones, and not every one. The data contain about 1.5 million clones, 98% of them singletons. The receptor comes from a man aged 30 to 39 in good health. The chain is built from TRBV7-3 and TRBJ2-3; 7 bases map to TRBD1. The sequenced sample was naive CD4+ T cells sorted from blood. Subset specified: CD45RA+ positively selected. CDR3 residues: CASSLQGRGTDTQYF. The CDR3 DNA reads TGTGCCAGCAGCCTACAGGGGAGAGGCACAGATACGCAGTATTTT.